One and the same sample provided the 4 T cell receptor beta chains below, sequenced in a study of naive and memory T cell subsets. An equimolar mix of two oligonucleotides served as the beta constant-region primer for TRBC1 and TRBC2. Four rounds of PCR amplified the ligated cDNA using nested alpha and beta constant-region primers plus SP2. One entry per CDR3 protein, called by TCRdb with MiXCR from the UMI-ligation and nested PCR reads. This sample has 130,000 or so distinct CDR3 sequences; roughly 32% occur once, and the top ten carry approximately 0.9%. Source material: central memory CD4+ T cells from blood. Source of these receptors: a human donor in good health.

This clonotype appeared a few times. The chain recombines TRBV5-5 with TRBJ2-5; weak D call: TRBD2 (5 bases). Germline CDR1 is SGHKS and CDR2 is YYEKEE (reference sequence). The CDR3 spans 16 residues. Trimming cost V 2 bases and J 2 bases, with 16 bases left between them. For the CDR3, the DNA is TGTGCCAGCAGCTTTCGTCCGGGATTGGATCAAGAGACCCAGTACTTC. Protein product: CASSFRPGLDQETQYF.

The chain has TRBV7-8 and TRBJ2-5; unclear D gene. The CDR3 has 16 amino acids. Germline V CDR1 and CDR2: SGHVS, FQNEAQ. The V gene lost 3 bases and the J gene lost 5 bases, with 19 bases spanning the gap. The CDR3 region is CASSFLPGPSEETQYF. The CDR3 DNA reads TGTGCCAGCAGCTTTCTACCCGGTCCCAGCGAGGAGACCCAGTACTTC.

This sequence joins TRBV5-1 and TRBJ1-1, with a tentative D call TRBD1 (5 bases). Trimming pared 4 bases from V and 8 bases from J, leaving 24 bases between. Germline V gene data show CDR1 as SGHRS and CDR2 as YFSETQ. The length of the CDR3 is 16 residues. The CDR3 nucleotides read TGCGCCAGCAGCCCGATAGACCCAGGCGGGGGATCCGAAGCTTTCTTT. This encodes CASSPIDPGGGSEAFF.

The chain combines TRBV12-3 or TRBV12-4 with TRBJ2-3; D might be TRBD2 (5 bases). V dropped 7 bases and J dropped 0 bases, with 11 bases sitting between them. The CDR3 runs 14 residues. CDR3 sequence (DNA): TGTGCCAGCACTACGCGGGCTAGCACAGATACGCAGTATTTT. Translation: CASTTRASTDTQYF.